Below, 10 T cell receptor beta chains from the same sample are listed, as sequenced in a study of cytomegalovirus exposure and HLA in healthy donors (dated by TCRdb to about 2017). Libraries were made using the immunoSEQ multiplex PCR assay. For the multiplex PCR, a mixture combining 60 forward primers for TCR Vbeta segments and 13 reverse primers for TCR Jbeta segments was used. TCRdb obtained this table from immuneACCESS and retained in-frame rearrangements with V and J assigned. These tables miss some clones; where compared with another copy, unresolved V genes account for less than half of the shortfall, and the remainder is unexplained. This sample comprises some 130,000 clones, about 80% of them detected only once. The biggest ten clones account for approximately 4.3% of the sample. Input material: PBMCs. These receptors all come from a man aged 25 to 40 in good health.

The V call is TRBV4-1, the J call TRBJ2-7; a weak D match, TRBD1 (6 bases). Germline CDR1 and CDR2: MGHRA and YSYEKL. The CDR3 is made up of 14 amino acids. The V gene lost 4 bases and the J gene lost 1 base, with 11 bases spanning the gap. The CDR3 coding sequence is TGCGCCAGCAGCCGTCAGGGGTTTTCCTACGAGCAGTACTTC. It yields the protein CASSRQGFSYEQYF.

Written as DNA, the CDR3 is TGTGCCTGGAGGAACAGGGGATATGGAAACACCATATATTTT. Its protein is CAWRNRGYGNTIYF. This rearrangement joins TRBV30 to TRBJ1-3, with 7 bases that match TRBD1. The CDR3 spans 14 residues. V trimming: 3 bases; J trimming: 3 bases; junction bases outside the gene matches: 5. Germline CDR1 reads GTSNPN; CDR2 reads SVGIG (reference sequence). Full variable domain (outside the CDR3, taken from reference TRBV30 and TRBJ1-3): SQTIHQWPATLVQPVGSPLSLECTVEGTSNPNLYWYRQAAGRGLQLLFYSVGIGQISSEVPQNLSASRPQDRQFILSSKKLLLSDSGFYLCAWRNRGYGNTIYFGEGSWLTVV.

The rearrangement links TRBV5-6 to TRBJ2-1, with D perhaps TRBD2 (6 bases). Germline loops: CDR1 SGHDT, CDR2 YYEEEE. This CDR3 has 15 amino acids. V lost 4 bases, J lost 4 bases, and 15 bases lay in between. DNA of the CDR3: TGTGCCAGCAGCCTGACCCTAGCGAGATACAATGAGCAGTTCTTC. Protein: CASSLTLARYNEQFF.

The chain has TRBV11-3 and TRBJ2-7, with a tentative D call TRBD2 (5 bases). The V gene's germline CDR1 is SGHNT and CDR2 YENEEA. Trimming took off 0 bases at V and 1 base at J, with 10 bases between the two ends. This CDR3 is 15 amino acids long. The CDR3 region is CASSLDVRVSYEQYF. In nucleotides, the CDR3 is TGTGCCAGCAGCTTAGACGTGCGGGTGTCCTACGAGCAGTACTTC.

This rearrangement joins TRBV6-1 to TRBJ2-1; 9 bases match TRBD2. Germline V lookup: CDR1 MNHNS, CDR2 SASEGT. Trimming cost V 7 bases and J 9 bases; bases outside gene matches: 13. CDR3 length equals 15 residues. The CDR3 DNA reads as TGTGCCAGCACCTCGGGACTAGCCGGGTCCGTTGAGCAGTTCTTC. Translating it yields CASTSGLAGSVEQFF.

This clone was seen only once. Sequence at one end of the junction differs from germline and may be a read error. The chain has TRBV7-9 and TRBJ1-1; 8 nucleotides line up with TRBD1. The CDR3 is 12 amino acids. Germline-derived CDR1 and CDR2 are SEHNR and FQNEAQ (reference sequence). The CDR3 DNA reads as TGTGCCAGCAGCATGGGACAGGCTGAGGCTTTCTTT. Translation gives CASSMGQAEAFF.

V usage is TRBV27 and J usage is TRBJ2-1; the match to TRBD2 covers 12 bases. The CDR3 has 15 residues. CDR1 and CDR2 from the germline V gene are MNHEY and SMNVEV (reference sequence). J gave up 4 bases and V 3 bases, and 1 base lay outside the gene matches. The CDR3 bases are TGTGCCAGCAGTTTCGGGACTAGCGGGTACAATGAGCAGTTCTTC. Its translation: CASSFGTSGYNEQFF.

This clone was observed a single time. The chain combines TRBV6-1 with TRBJ2-7; 7 positions match TRBD1. The CDR3 contains 12 residues. V gave up 8 bases and J gave up 2 bases; unmatched junction bases: 3. The germline V gene encodes CDR1 MNHNS and CDR2 SASEGT. CDR3 sequence reads: CASSTGTYEQYF. CDR3 coding DNA: TGTGCCAGCTCGACAGGGACCTACGAGCAGTACTTC.

This chain connects TRBV27 to TRBJ2-7, with a possible D match to TRBD2 (5 bases). Looked up from germline, CDR1 is MNHEY and CDR2 is SMNVEV (reference sequence). Trimming took off 6 bases at V and 3 bases at J, with 12 bases between the two ends. The CDR3 extends over 13 amino acids. The CDR3 bases are TGTGCCAGCAGCCGAACTAGTTTCTACGAGCAGTACTTC. Translating it yields CASSRTSFYEQYF.

J is TRBJ2-1 and V is TRBV27, with 11 bases matching TRBD2. The length of the CDR3 is 15 residues. Germline trimming cut 6 bases from V and 6 bases from J; bases unmatched to any gene: 7. Germline V lookup: CDR1 MNHEY, CDR2 SMNVEV (reference sequence). The CDR3 bases are TGTGCCAGCAGCACGGGGACTAGCGGACGCAATGAGCAGTTCTTC. It yields the protein CASSTGTSGRNEQFF.